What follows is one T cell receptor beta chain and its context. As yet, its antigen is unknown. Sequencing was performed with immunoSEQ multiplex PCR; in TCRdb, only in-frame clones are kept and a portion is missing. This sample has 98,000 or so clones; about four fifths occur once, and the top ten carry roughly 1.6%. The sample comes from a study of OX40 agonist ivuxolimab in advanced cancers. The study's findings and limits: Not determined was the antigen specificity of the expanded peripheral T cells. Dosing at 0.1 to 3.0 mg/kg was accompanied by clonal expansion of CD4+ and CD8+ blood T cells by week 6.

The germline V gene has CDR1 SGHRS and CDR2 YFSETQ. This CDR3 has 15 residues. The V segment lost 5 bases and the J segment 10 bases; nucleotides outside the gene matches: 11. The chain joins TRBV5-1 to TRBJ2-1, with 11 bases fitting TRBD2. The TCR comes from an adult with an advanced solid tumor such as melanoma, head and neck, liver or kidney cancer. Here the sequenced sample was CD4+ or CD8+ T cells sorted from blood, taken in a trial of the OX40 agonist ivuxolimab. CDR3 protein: CASRSGTSGYLEQFF. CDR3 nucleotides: TGCGCCAGCAGATCCGGGACTAGCGGATATTTAGAGCAGTTCTTC. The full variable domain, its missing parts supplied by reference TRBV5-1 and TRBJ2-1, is KAGVTQTPRYLIKTRGQQVTLSCSPISGHRSVSWYQQTPGQGLQFLFEYFSETQRNKGNFPGRFSGRQFSNSRSEMNVSTLELGDSALYLCASRSGTSGYLEQFFGPGTRLTVL.